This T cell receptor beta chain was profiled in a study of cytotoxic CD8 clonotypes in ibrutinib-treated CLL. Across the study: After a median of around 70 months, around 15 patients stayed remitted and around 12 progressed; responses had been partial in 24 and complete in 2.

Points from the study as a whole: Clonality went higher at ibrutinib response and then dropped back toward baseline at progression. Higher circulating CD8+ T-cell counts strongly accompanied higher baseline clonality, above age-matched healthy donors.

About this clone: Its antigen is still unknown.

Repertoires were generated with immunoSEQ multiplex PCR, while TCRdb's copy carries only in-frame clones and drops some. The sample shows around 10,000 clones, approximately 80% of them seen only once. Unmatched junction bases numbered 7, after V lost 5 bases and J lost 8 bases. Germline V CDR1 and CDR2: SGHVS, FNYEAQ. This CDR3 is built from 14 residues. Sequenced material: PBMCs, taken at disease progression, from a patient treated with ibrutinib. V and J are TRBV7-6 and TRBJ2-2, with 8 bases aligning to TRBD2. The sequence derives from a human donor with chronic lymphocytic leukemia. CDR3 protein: CASSPLASGGELFF. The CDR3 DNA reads TGTGCCAGCAGCCCCCTGGCTAGCGGGGGGGAGCTGTTTTTT.